The rows below give T cell receptor beta chains drawn from one sample of a study of T cell responses to AZD1222 COVID-19 vaccine. Sequenced by immunoSEQ multiplex PCR; TCRdb stores in-frame clones only, minus some. The table lists 70,000 to 75,000 clones, 80% of them singletons. This material consisted of peripheral blood, taken 28 days after the second AZD1222 dose. Receptors originate from an adult who received the AZD1222 COVID-19 vaccine. The CDR3 runs from the conserved cysteine through the conserved F or W. Fields, in order: V gene, clone size, D gene, J gene, CDR3 protein. A D gene is named only where the DNA matches it firmly. Size is omitted from some rows. Given values are once, few, many or a class for expanded clones.

>TRBV4-2|NA|NA|TRBJ1-1
CASSQDIMVSGRTEAFF
>TRBV5-1|NA|NA|TRBJ1-1
CASSSRSNTEAFF
>TRBV5-1|NA|NA|TRBJ1-1
CASSLDWGNTEAFF
>TRBV11-3|NA|NA|TRBJ1-4
CASSLRQINEKLFF
>TRBV30|NA|TRBD1|TRBJ1-6
CAWRLTGVSPLHF
>TRBV25-1|NA|NA|TRBJ1-6
CASSEGWGVGSSPLHF
>TRBV4-2|NA|TRBD2|TRBJ2-2
CASSQEAGEVTGELFF
>TRBV28|few|NA|TRBJ1-6
CASSPRAGIHSPLHF
>TRBV6-5|NA|NA|TRBJ2-1
CASSYGPGDEQFF
>TRBV11-2|NA|NA|TRBJ1-2
CASSLGIGGLGYGYTF
>TRBV6-5|once|NA|TRBJ1-1
CASIHLGSTEAFF
>TRBV7-2|NA|NA|TRBJ2-6
CASSHRSSGANVLTF
>TRBV28|NA|NA|TRBJ2-5
CASRPLGLAETQYF
>TRBV19|NA|TRBD1|TRBJ1-1
CASNQGQGAAGNTEAFF
>TRBV12-3/TRBV12-4|once|NA|TRBJ2-2
CASGSWELFF
>TRBV9|once|TRBD2|TRBJ2-1
CASSETGTITDEQFF
>TRBV2|NA|TRBD1|TRBJ2-1
CASSSGTGGYEQFF
>TRBV24-1|few|NA|TRBJ2-3
CATSGFLGGTTDTQYF
>TRBV3-1/TRBV3-2|once|NA|TRBJ1-5
CASSLGQLNQPQHF
>TRBV10-3|NA|NA|TRBJ1-6
CAISGTDISPLHF
>TRBV30|once|NA|TRBJ1-5
CAAYWVGGPQHF
>TRBV28|NA|TRBD1|TRBJ1-2
CASKGQANYGYTF
>TRBV15|once|TRBD1|TRBJ2-1
CATSSLPDRGIDEQFF
>TRBV6-5|NA|TRBD2|TRBJ2-3
CASGGLLTPDTQYF